The rows below give T cell receptor beta chains drawn from one sample of a study of T-cell memory formation after mild COVID-19. MiXCR was run by TCRdb on the 5' RACE reads, yielding one entry per CDR3 protein. Of under 300,000 distinct CDR3 sequences detected, less than 20% appear once; the ten largest clones hold about 3.5%. Source material: PBMCs or a T cell subset sorted from them (not recorded which). The receptors stem from a man between 18 and 35 years old who had mild COVID-19 (a few samples of this study predate the infection). Cell type and time point are not known. The CDR3 runs from the conserved cysteine through the conserved F or W. The D gene is left open where the match is weak. Where a row states a size, it is once, few, many or the class of an expanded clone; other rows omit it.

>TRBD2|few|TRBV4-3|TRBJ2-3
CASSQEASGDTDTQYF
TGCGCCAGCAGCCAAGAGGCTAGCGGGGACACAGATACGCAGTATTTT
>TRBD1|.|TRBV20-1|TRBJ1-1
CSARDARQGVSEAFF
TGCAGTGCTAGAGATGCGAGACAGGGGGTATCTGAAGCTTTCTTT
>.|few|TRBV10-3|TRBJ2-3
CAIQDSADTQYF
TGTGCCATCCAGGACAGCGCAGATACGCAGTATTTT
>.|few|TRBV11-2|TRBJ2-2
CASTPSVRVGTGELFF
TGTGCCAGCACCCCAAGCGTTAGGGTAGGCACCGGGGAGCTGTTTTTT
>.|.|TRBV7-2|TRBJ2-2
CASSPRVNTGELFF
TGTGCCAGCAGCCCTCGGGTGAACACCGGGGAGCTGTTTTTT
>.|few|TRBV29-1|TRBJ2-3
CSVEGGGHGDTQYF
TGCAGCGTCGAGGGGGGGGGGCATGGAGATACGCAGTATTTT
>TRBD1|.|TRBV28|TRBJ2-4
CASSFSSQGARNIQYF
TGTGCCAGCAGTTTCTCCTCTCAGGGGGCAAGGAACATTCAGTACTTC
>.|many|TRBV5-1|TRBJ2-5
CASSLGGSGGETQYF
TGCGCCAGCAGCTTGGGGGGCTCTGGTGGAGAGACCCAGTACTTC
>TRBD1|.|TRBV5-1|TRBJ2-7
CASSYTGDYEQYF
TGCGCCAGCAGCTACACAGGGGACTACGAGCAGTACTTC
>.|many|TRBV30|TRBJ2-3
CAWRSSYSTDTQYF
TGTGCCTGGAGGTCCAGCTATAGCACAGATACGCAGTATTTT
>TRBD1|many|TRBV4-2|TRBJ1-6
CASSLEPGQGAHSPLHF
TGTGCCAGCAGCCTAGAGCCGGGACAGGGGGCTCATTCACCCCTCCACTTT
>.|many|TRBV7-9|TRBJ2-5
CASSLTYVQETQYF
TGTGCCAGCAGCTTAACCTACGTCCAAGAGACCCAGTACTTC
>TRBD1|few|TRBV25-1|TRBJ2-7
CASSAGQGVPYEQYF
TGTGCCAGCAGTGCGGGACAGGGGGTTCCCTACGAGCAGTACTTC
>.|few|TRBV29-1|TRBJ1-5
CSAAVGNQPQHF
TGCAGCGCAGCTGTCGGGAATCAGCCCCAGCATTTT
>.|few|TRBV6-1|TRBJ1-6
CASSITLADSPLHF
TGTGCCAGCAGTATAACGCTTGCTGATTCACCCCTCCACTTT
>TRBD2|.|TRBV2|TRBJ2-5
CASSDQRGPWETQYF
TGTGCCAGCAGTGACCAGCGGGGGCCTTGGGAGACCCAGTACTTC
>.|.|TRBV11-2|TRBJ2-1
CASQRGGWSSYNEQFF
TGTGCCAGCCAAAGGGGCGGGTGGAGCTCCTACAATGAGCAGTTCTTC
>TRBD1|once|TRBV2|TRBJ1-6
CASSADRVGNSPLHF
TGTGCCAGCAGTGCGGACAGGGTGGGGAATTCACCCCTCCACTTT
>.|.|TRBV3-1|TRBJ1-3
CASSQADGNTIYF
TGTGCCAGCAGCCAAGCTGATGGAAACACCATATATTTT
>.|.|TRBV12-3/TRBV12-4|TRBJ2-5
CASSSNYGGETQYF
TGTGCCAGCAGTTCCAATTACGGGGGAGAGACCCAGTACTTC
>.|.|TRBV4-3|TRBJ1-2
CASSQLGEGAGTGGYTF
TGCGCCAGCAGCCAATTAGGAGAGGGAGCTGGTACGGGAGGCTACACCTTC
>.|few|TRBV11-1|TRBJ2-3
CASSSMGVTDTQYF
TGTGCCAGCAGCTCCATGGGGGTCACAGATACGCAGTATTTT
>.|few|TRBV5-1|TRBJ1-1
CASSINPSNTEAFF
TGCGCCAGCAGCATAAACCCCAGTAACACTGAAGCTTTCTTT
>.|.|TRBV28|TRBJ2-1
CASSSLWTEGHNEQFF
TGTGCCAGCAGTTCACTCTGGACAGAAGGCCACAATGAGCAGTTCTTC
>.|.|TRBV12-3/TRBV12-4|TRBJ2-5
CASGRGTAQETQYF
TGTGCCAGCGGCCGGGGGACCGCCCAAGAGACCCAGTACTTC
>.|.|TRBV12-2|TRBJ1-2
CASRLAPEGYGYTF
TGTGCAAGTCGCTTAGCCCCGGAAGGTTACGGCTACACCTTC
>TRBD1|few|TRBV5-6|TRBJ1-5
CASSGQGVQPQHF
TGTGCCAGCAGCGGACAGGGGGTTCAGCCCCAGCATTTT
>.|.|TRBV30|TRBJ2-3
CAWSRGGPPDTQYF
TGTGCCTGGAGTAGAGGGGGGCCGCCAGATACGCAGTATTTT
>.|many|TRBV12-3/TRBV12-4|TRBJ1-5
CASSLAGSPQWAQHF
TGTGCCAGCAGTTTAGCGGGTTCACCGCAATGGGCCCAGCATTTT
>.|few|TRBV19|TRBJ2-4
CASSVAPSGGENIQYF
TGTGCCAGTAGTGTAGCCCCTTCGGGGGGCGAGAACATTCAGTACTTC
>.|many|TRBV12-3/TRBV12-4|TRBJ2-4
CASSLQGAKNIQYF
TGTGCCAGCAGTTTACAGGGGGCCAAAAACATTCAGTACTTC
>TRBD1|.|TRBV5-1|TRBJ2-7
CASSWKGQERSEQYF
TGCGCCAGCAGCTGGAAGGGACAGGAAAGGAGCGAGCAGTACTTC
>.|.|TRBV7-6|TRBJ1-1
CASSSRMRGERNTEAFF
TGTGCCAGCAGCTCCCGTATGCGAGGGGAGAGGAACACTGAAGCTTTCTTT
>TRBD2|.|TRBV4-2|TRBJ2-3
CASSPVGGVFLDTQYF
TGTGCCAGCAGCCCCGTCGGGGGGGTTTTTCTAGATACGCAGTATTTT
>.|.|TRBV29-1|TRBJ2-5
CSVEGVEWKPDQETQYF
TGCAGCGTTGAAGGAGTTGAATGGAAACCTGACCAAGAGACCCAGTACTTC
>.|once|TRBV5-1|TRBJ2-2
CASSLASATGELFF
TGCGCCAGCAGCTTGGCTAGCGCGACCGGGGAGCTGTTTTTT
>.|many|TRBV3-1|TRBJ1-1
CASSHPGAMNTEAFF
TGTGCCAGCAGCCATCCAGGGGCGATGAACACTGAAGCTTTCTTT
>TRBD2|many|TRBV5-1|TRBJ2-7
CASRGLAGGSYEQYF
TGCGCCAGCAGGGGACTAGCGGGGGGGAGTTACGAGCAGTACTTC
>TRBD2|many|TRBV7-2|TRBJ2-1
CASSVSWASGVEQFF
TGTGCCAGCAGCGTCTCCTGGGCTAGCGGGGTCGAGCAGTTCTTC
>.|.|TRBV11-2|TRBJ1-2
CASSSLRDKRGYGYTF
TGTGCCAGCAGCTCCCTCCGAGACAAGAGGGGCTATGGCTACACCTTC
>TRBD1|few|TRBV7-9|TRBJ1-1
CASSLATGAGLGNTEAFF
TGTGCCAGCAGCTTAGCGACAGGGGCAGGTTTGGGGAACACTGAAGCTTTCTTT
>.|.|TRBV2|TRBJ2-3
CASTSRTHTQYF
TGTGCCAGCACGAGCCGGACTCATACGCAGTATTTT
>.|few|TRBV7-3|TRBJ2-3
CASRLDSRLTDTQYF
TGTGCCAGCAGGCTGGACTCGCGACTCACAGATACGCAGTATTTT
>.|.|TRBV7-8|TRBJ1-2
CASSLGGGHGYTF
TGTGCCAGCAGCTTAGGGGGGGGGCATGGCTACACCTTC
>TRBD1|few|TRBV20-1|TRBJ2-1
CSATALGQSSFNEQFF
TGCAGTGCTACTGCTCTGGGACAGAGCTCCTTCAATGAGCAGTTCTTC
>TRBD1|few|TRBV19|TRBJ1-5
CASSMTGGFQPQHF
TGTGCCAGTAGTATGACAGGGGGCTTTCAGCCCCAGCATTTT
>TRBD1|.|TRBV7-2|TRBJ1-2
CASSSTRTGSSYTF
TGTGCCAGCAGCTCTACCCGGACAGGGTCTAGCTACACCTTC
>.|.|TRBV20-1|TRBJ2-5
CSARVLAAETQYF
TGCAGTGCTAGAGTCCTAGCTGCGGAGACCCAGTACTTC
>.|.|TRBV15|TRBJ2-3
CATSRVPLQGTDTQYF
TGTGCCACCAGCAGGGTACCGCTACAGGGCACAGATACGCAGTATTTT
>TRBD2|few|TRBV7-3|TRBJ2-3
CASSASLAGTDTQYF
TGTGCCAGCAGCGCGTCACTAGCGGGTACAGATACGCAGTATTTT
>.|many|TRBV5-1|TRBJ1-2
CASSWGTTDYGYTF
TGCGCCAGCAGCTGGGGCACGACGGATTATGGCTACACCTTC
>.|few|TRBV5-1|TRBJ2-3
CAGAPFLSTDTQYF
TGCGCCGGTGCCCCCTTTCTGAGCACAGATACGCAGTATTTT
>TRBD2|.|TRBV7-3|TRBJ2-3
CASSFSSGADTQYF
TGTGCCAGCAGCTTTTCTAGCGGGGCAGATACGCAGTATTTT
>.|few|TRBV18|TRBJ1-1
CASWPTEMNTEAFF
TGTGCCAGCTGGCCGACAGAGATGAACACTGAAGCTTTCTTT
>.|once|TRBV12-3/TRBV12-4|TRBJ2-7
CASSLRTVGEQYF
TGTGCCAGCAGTTTGAGAACAGTAGGCGAGCAGTACTTC